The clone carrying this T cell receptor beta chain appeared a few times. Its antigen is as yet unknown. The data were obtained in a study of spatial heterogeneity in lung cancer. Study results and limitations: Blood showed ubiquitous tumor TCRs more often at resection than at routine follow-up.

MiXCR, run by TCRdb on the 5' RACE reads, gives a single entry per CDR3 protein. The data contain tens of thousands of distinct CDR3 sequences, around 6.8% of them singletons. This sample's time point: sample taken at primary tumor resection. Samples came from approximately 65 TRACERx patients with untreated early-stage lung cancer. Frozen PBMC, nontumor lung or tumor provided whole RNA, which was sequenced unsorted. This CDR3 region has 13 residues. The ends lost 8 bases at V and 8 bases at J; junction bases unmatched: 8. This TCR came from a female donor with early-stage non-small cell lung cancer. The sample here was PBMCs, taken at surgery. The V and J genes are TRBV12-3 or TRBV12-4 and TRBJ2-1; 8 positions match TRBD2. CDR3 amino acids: CASRGGRLYEQFF. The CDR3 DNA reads TGTGCCAGCCGGGGGGGGCGACTTTATGAGCAGTTCTTC.